This passage covers 3 T cell receptor beta chains from one sample sequenced in a study of shared clonotypes between healthy human individuals. Profiling relied on immunoSEQ multiplex PCR, and the TCRdb table lists in-frame clones only, not all of them. Among about 490,000 clones listed, 79% were seen once. The sample comprised PBMCs. The receptors originated from a woman aged 40 to 49 in good health. Some clones in this sample may be carry-over from other donors' samples.

The rearrangement uses TRBV28 and TRBJ2-5; 7 bases map to TRBD1. The CDR3 totals 17 residues. J lost 2 bases, V lost 1 base, and 10 bases had no gene match. Germline V CDR1 and CDR2: MDHEN, SYDVKM. The CDR3 region is CASSLYLGGGQQETQYF. DNA for the CDR3: TGTGCCAGCAGTTTATATTTAGGGGGCGGTCAACAAGAGACCCAGTACTTC.

This clone has only a few counts. The genes are TRBV28 and TRBJ1-5; D possibly corresponds to TRBD1 (6 bases). Germline V gene lookup returns CDR1 MDHEN and CDR2 SYDVKM. Between the trimmed V and J ends, which lost 7 bases and 3 bases, there was a span of 10 bases. The CDR3 runs 13 residues. The CDR3 loop reads CASMGGANQPQHF. In DNA form, the CDR3 reads TGTGCCAGCATGGGGGGCGCCAATCAGCCCCAGCATTTT.

The CDR3 loop reads CASNSDRDQPQHF. The CDR3 DNA reads as TGTGCCAGCAACTCCGACAGGGATCAGCCCCAGCATTTT. The chain links TRBV28 to TRBJ1-5; TRBD1 matches 7 bases. CDR3 size: 13 residues. From germline, CDR1 is MDHEN and CDR2 SYDVKM. V shed 7 bases and J 5 bases; nucleotides not matched to a gene: 5.